Each of the 31 T cell receptor beta chains below was sequenced from the same sample in a study of long-term antiretroviral therapy in people with HIV. They ran version v3.0 of the immunoSEQ assay at survey level. The assay was immunoSEQ multiplex PCR, and TCRdb's table has in-frame clones only and misses some. In the table there are about 19,000 clones, roughly 89% of which are singletons. Sequences were derived from unsorted PBMCs, sampled 3 years after starting antiretroviral therapy. All receptors derive from a man aged 45-65 years with HIV.

This clone was counted a few times. This chain connects TRBV6-1 to TRBJ1-2; D gene unclear. The V and J ends lost 1 base and 8 bases respectively, with 11 bases between them. Germline V CDR1 and CDR2: MNHNS, SASEGT. This CDR3 comprises 13 residues. The CDR3, as DNA: TGTGCCAGCAGTGAAGGTCTGGGATCCGGCTACACCTTC. The encoded protein is CASSEGLGSGYTF.

The V gene is TRBV6-4, the J gene TRBJ2-3; tentative D call: TRBD2 (6 bases). The germline gives CDR1 MRHNA, CDR2 SNTAGT. This CDR3 contains 15 residues. V gave up 8 bases and J gave up 4 bases, with 19 bases separating them. The CDR3 DNA reads TGTGCCAGCTCCGCCGAAGGCGGGGCGGCAGATACGCAGTATTTT. Translation: CASSAEGGAADTQYF.

The genes are TRBV15 and TRBJ1-1; D is unresolved. V lost 2 bases and J lost 0, with 10 bases in between. Germline V gene lookup returns CDR1 LNHNV and CDR2 YYDKDF (reference sequence). CDR3 length: 15 residues. The DNA of the CDR3 is TGTGCCACCAGCAGAATACCCGGCATGAACACTGAAGCTTTCTTT. It specifies CATSRIPGMNTEAFF.

The chain has TRBV19 and TRBJ2-7; D is possibly TRBD2 (6 bases). CDR1 is LNHDA and CDR2 is SQIVND in the germline V gene (reference sequence). V lost 0 bases, J lost 1 base, and 13 bases lay in between. The CDR3 spans 16 residues. The CDR3 DNA is TGTGCCAGTAGTATAGATCTCGCGACTAGTTCCTACGAGCAGTACTTC. Translation: CASSIDLATSSYEQYF.

DNA for the CDR3: TGTGCCTGGAGTGTAGGCAGGGATGGTCAGCCCCAGCATTTT. Protein product: CAWSVGRDGQPQHF. This chain joins TRBV30 and TRBJ1-5, with a weak D call TRBD1 (5 bases). There are 14 residues in the CDR3. Germline V gene sequence: CDR1 GTSNPN, CDR2 SVGIG (reference sequence). V was pared by 0 bases and J by 6 bases, with 12 bases between.

The chain combines TRBV27 with TRBJ2-3; no reliable D call. The length of the CDR3 is 13 residues. V lost 2 bases to trimming and J lost 1 base, with 4 bases between them. Germline V gene data show CDR1 as MNHEY and CDR2 as SMNVEV (reference sequence). CDR3 sequence (DNA): TGTGCCAGCAGTTTAGCTGGCACAGATACGCAGTATTTT. This sequence encodes CASSLAGTDTQYF.

The chain has TRBV4-1 and TRBJ1-3, with D possibly matching TRBD1 (6 bases). V was cut by 3 bases and J by 3 bases, with 15 bases left in between. This CDR3 comprises 16 residues. Looked up from germline, CDR1 is MGHRA and CDR2 is YSYEKL. The CDR3 bases are TGCGCCAGCAGCCAGGTACAGGGTGGGTATGGAAACACCATATATTTT. Translating it yields CASSQVQGGYGNTIYF.

The genes are TRBV6-5 and TRBJ2-1; either TRBD1 or TRBD2 may fit D (5 bases each). CDR1 MNHEY and CDR2 SVGAGI come from the germline V gene. V was trimmed by 1 base and J by 4 bases, leaving 11 bases between them. The CDR3 extends over 15 amino acids. In nucleotides, the CDR3 is TGTGCCAGCAGTTACTTCGGGACGGAATACAATGAGCAGTTCTTC. Its translation: CASSYFGTEYNEQFF.

The rearrangement joins TRBV19 to TRBJ1-4, with no clear D. Trimming left V 3 bases short and J 8 bases short, with 16 bases between. The germline V gene encodes CDR1 LNHDA and CDR2 SQIVND (reference sequence). The CDR3 loop spans 15 amino acids. CDR3 in amino acids: CASSMVATSEEKLFF. As DNA, the CDR3 is TGTGCCAGTAGTATGGTGGCGACATCTGAGGAAAAACTGTTTTTT.

CDR3 sequence: CASSPGPDTQYF. The CDR3 DNA sequence: TGTGCCAGCAGCCCTGGCCCGGATACGCAGTATTTT. The V and J genes are TRBV7-6 and TRBJ2-3; no definite D call. This CDR3 spans 12 amino acids. V was trimmed by 5 bases and J by 6 bases, leaving 9 bases between them. The germline CDR1 and CDR2 sequences are SGHVS and FNYEAQ.

This chain joins TRBV5-5 and TRBJ1-6, with TRBD1 identical over 9 bases. CDR3 length equals 18 residues. The V gene's germline CDR1 is SGHKS and CDR2 YYEKEE (reference sequence). Trimming took 3 bases from V and 4 from J; bases not matched to a gene: 11. This CDR3 reads CASSSRTGAITYNSPLHF. In DNA, the CDR3 is TGTGCCAGCAGCTCCCGGACAGGGGCGATCACATATAATTCACCCCTCCACTTT.

This chain uses TRBV10-3 with TRBJ2-7; a weak D match, TRBD2 (5 bases). This CDR3 comprises 14 residues. Germline CDR1 reads ENHRY; CDR2 reads SYGVKD. Trimming pared 6 bases from V and 2 bases from J, leaving 14 bases between. The CDR3 reads CAISPGESPYEQYF. The CDR3 DNA reads TGTGCCATCAGCCCCGGGGAGAGCCCCTACGAGCAGTACTTC.

The rearrangement uses TRBV9 and TRBJ2-1, with TRBD1 matching over 7 bases. Germline V gene data show CDR1 as SGDLS and CDR2 as YYNGEE. This CDR3 is 14 amino acids long. Trimming took 2 bases from V and 9 from J; bases not matched to a gene: 8. CDR3 amino acids: CASSVDRDSGEQFF. The DNA for the CDR3 is TGTGCCAGCAGCGTTGACCGGGACAGCGGTGAGCAGTTCTTC.

J is TRBJ2-7 and V is TRBV19; D remains ambiguous. The V end was cut by 3 bases, the J end by 6 bases, with 9 bases between. The CDR3 has 12 amino acids. Germline CDR1 LNHDA, CDR2 SQIVND (reference sequence). The CDR3 loop reads CASSISGVEQYF. DNA of the CDR3: TGTGCCAGTAGTATCTCTGGGGTCGAGCAGTACTTC.

V gene TRBV30 combines with J gene TRBJ1-4, with D unclear. CDR3 length equals 13 residues. V was pared by 5 bases and J by 8 bases, with 15 bases between. Looked up from germline, CDR1 is GTSNPN and CDR2 is SVGIG (reference sequence). DNA for the CDR3: TGTGCCTGGGCTGTCGGCCTCCGCGAAAAACTGTTTTTT. As protein: CAWAVGLREKLFF.

The rearrangement uses TRBV7-9 and TRBJ2-1; 9 bases fit TRBD1. With 6 bases clipped from V and 3 bases from J, the junction kept 6 bases outside the gene matches. This CDR3 is 15 amino acids long. Looked up from germline, CDR1 is SEHNR and CDR2 is FQNEAQ (reference sequence). For the CDR3, the DNA is TGTGCCAGCAGTCGGACAGGGGAAAACTACAATGAGCAGTTCTTC. It encodes CASSRTGENYNEQFF.

The rearrangement links TRBV7-2 to TRBJ2-2, with no clear D. V was cut by 3 bases and J by 4 bases, with 9 bases left in between. The CDR3 totals 14 residues. Germline CDR1 reads SGHTA; CDR2 reads FQGNSA. The CDR3 region is CASSFGFSTGELFF. The CDR3 DNA reads as TGTGCCAGCAGCTTCGGCTTTTCCACCGGGGAGCTGTTTTTT. The full variable domain, its missing parts supplied by reference TRBV7-2 and TRBJ2-2, is GAGVSQSPSNKVTEKGKDVELRCDPISGHTALYWYRQSLGQGLEFLIYFQGNSAPDKSGLPSDRFSAERTGGSVSTLTIQRTQQEDSAVYLCASSFGFSTGELFFGEGSRLTVL.

This sequence joins TRBV6-1 and TRBJ2-3; D is unresolved. CDR3 length: 13 residues. V gave up 2 bases and J gave up 5 bases, with 8 bases separating them. CDR1 is MNHNS and CDR2 is SASEGT in the germline V gene. The CDR3 region is CASSEKLKDTQYF. The DNA of the CDR3 is TGTGCCAGCAGTGAAAAATTAAAAGATACGCAGTATTTT.

V usage is TRBV6-5 and J usage is TRBJ2-1; D remains unclear. Germline assignment: CDR1 MNHEY and CDR2 SVGAGI. The CDR3 runs to 15 residues. Trimming took 5 bases from V and 6 from J, leaving 17 bases between them. The CDR3 is CASSARPLAPNEQFF. The DNA for the CDR3 is TGTGCCAGCAGTGCCAGACCCCTTGCCCCCAATGAGCAGTTCTTC.

This clone is a singleton in its sample. The V and J genes are TRBV7-9 and TRBJ2-5; D ambiguous. CDR1 SEHNR and CDR2 FQNEAQ come from the germline V gene (reference sequence). The CDR3 is 10 residues long. CDR3 DNA sequence: TGTGTATTGGGGAAGGAGACCCAGTACTTC. Its protein product is CVLGKETQYF.

The chain's CDR3 is CASSPTGAGVYEQYF. The CDR3 DNA follows: TGTGCCAGCAGCCCAACTGGAGCGGGGGTTTACGAGCAGTACTTC. The V call is TRBV6-6, the J call TRBJ2-7; TRBD2 aligns across 8 bases. Germline-derived CDR1 and CDR2 are MNHNY and SVGAGI (reference sequence). Trimming cost V 6 bases and J 4 bases; bases outside gene matches: 11. The CDR3 spans 15 residues.

The gene calls are TRBV5-5 and TRBJ2-7; TRBD1 agrees at 11 bases. J lost 5 bases, V lost 3 bases, and 7 bases had no gene match. CDR1 and CDR2 from the germline V gene are SGHKS and YYEKEE (reference sequence). CDR3 length: 15 amino acids. CDR3 nucleotide sequence: TGTGCCAGCAGCTCGGGGGACAGGGGGGCTCACGAGCAGTACTTC. Its protein is CASSSGDRGAHEQYF.

The chain has TRBV19 and TRBJ2-2; 9 bases are shared with TRBD1. The V segment lost 5 bases and the J segment 4 bases; nucleotides outside the gene matches: 5. In germline, CDR1 is LNHDA, CDR2 SQIVND (reference sequence). This CDR3 spans 15 amino acids. The CDR3 sequence: CASSWTGAGTGELFF. The DNA for the CDR3 is TGTGCCAGTAGTTGGACAGGGGCGGGCACCGGGGAGCTGTTTTTT.

J is TRBJ1-1 and V is TRBV7-6; 7 bases align to TRBD1. Germline CDR1 SGHVS, CDR2 FNYEAQ. CDR3 length equals 15 residues. Germline trimming cut 4 bases from V and 4 bases from J; bases unmatched to any gene: 9. The CDR3 DNA reads as TGTGCCAGCAGCTCTCGGACAGGATCTCCCACTGAAGCTTTCTTT. It translates to CASSSRTGSPTEAFF.

The V and J genes are TRBV30 and TRBJ1-4; D is perhaps TRBD1 (5 bases). V dropped 0 bases and J dropped 8 bases, with 10 bases sitting between them. Germline assignment: CDR1 GTSNPN and CDR2 SVGIG (reference sequence). The CDR3 extends over 13 amino acids. The CDR3 sequence: CAWSVPGQEKLFF. CDR3 sequence (DNA): TGTGCCTGGAGTGTCCCGGGGCAAGAAAAACTGTTTTTT.

The rearrangement joins TRBV10-3 to TRBJ2-2; 12 positions agree with TRBD2. The CDR3 covers 17 residues. Germline V gene lookup returns CDR1 ENHRY and CDR2 SYGVKD. V trimming: 4 bases; J trimming: 4 bases; junction bases outside the gene matches: 7. The chain's CDR3 is CAISVPGLAGTTGELFF. Here the CDR3 DNA reads TGTGCCATCAGTGTCCCCGGACTAGCGGGGACCACCGGGGAGCTGTTTTTT.

The chain carries TRBV10-2 and TRBJ2-3, with 7 bases aligning to TRBD2. This CDR3 spans 15 amino acids. Germline CDR1 is WSHSY and CDR2 is SAAADI. Trimming at V came to 4 bases and at J to 2 bases, leaving 6 bases not matched to a gene. DNA for the CDR3: TGCGCCAGCAGTGTGATAGCGGGCCTCACAGATACGCAGTATTTT. Protein: CASSVIAGLTDTQYF.

This clone has just one count. This chain uses TRBV5-1 with TRBJ1-1; 10 positions agree with TRBD1. The CDR3 has 16 residues. With 4 bases clipped from V and 5 bases from J, the junction kept 11 bases outside the gene matches. In germline, CDR1 is SGHRS, CDR2 YFSETQ. The DNA of the CDR3 is TGCGCCAGCAGCCCCGGGGACAGGGGATCGGAGACTGAAGCTTTCTTT. Translating it yields CASSPGDRGSETEAFF.

This chain joins TRBV5-4 and TRBJ1-1, with a possible D match to TRBD1 (6 bases). CDR3 length: 13 residues. The ends were cut back, 0 bases at V and 3 bases at J, with 6 bases in the middle. Germline-derived CDR1 and CDR2 are SGHNT and YYREEE (reference sequence). The CDR3 coding sequence is TGTGCCAGCAGCTTGGACAGGGACACTGAAGCTTTCTTT. This gives the protein CASSLDRDTEAFF. Based on the CDR3 plus reference TRBV5-4 and TRBJ1-1, the full variable domain is ETGVTQSPTHLIKTRGQQVTLRCSSQSGHNTVSWYQQALGQGPQFIFQYYREEENGRGNFPPRFSGLQFPNYSSELNVNALELDDSALYLCASSLDRDTEAFFGQGTRLTVV.

This clone is medium-sized by share. V gene TRBV5-4 combines with J gene TRBJ2-7, with TRBD1 identical over 7 bases. Per the germline V gene, CDR1 is SGHNT and CDR2 is YYREEE (reference sequence). Trimming at V came to 2 bases and at J to 6 bases, leaving 11 bases not matched to a gene. The CDR3 has 15 residues. CDR3 in DNA: TGTGCCAGCAGCTTCGATACAGGGGAAGCGGTCGAGCAGTACTTC. Protein product: CASSFDTGEAVEQYF.

This sequence joins TRBV19 and TRBJ2-3; TRBD2 agrees at 10 bases. Germline CDR1 is LNHDA and CDR2 is SQIVND (reference sequence). With 1 base clipped from V and 5 bases from J, the junction kept 3 bases outside the gene matches. The CDR3 loop spans 15 amino acids. As DNA, the CDR3 is TGTGCCAGTAGTATAGGTACTAGCGGGATAGATACGCAGTATTTT. Translating it yields CASSIGTSGIDTQYF.